The 21 T cell receptor beta chains listed next were all sequenced from one sample in a study of blood T cell repertoires in COVID-19. The table came from immunoSEQ multiplex PCR; TCRdb's copy has only in-frame clones and leaves some out. The sample yields some 75,000 clones, around 89% seen once. Sequenced input: peripheral blood. The receptors come from a man aged 60-69 years with acute or convalescent COVID-19.

The V and J genes are TRBV19 and TRBJ2-5, with a tentative D call TRBD1 (6 bases). Germline V gene data show CDR1 as LNHDA and CDR2 as SQIVND (reference sequence). The CDR3 sequence is 14 residues long. V lost 3 bases, J lost 5 bases, and 13 bases lay in between. This CDR3 is CASSMRQGTETQYF. As DNA, the CDR3 is TGTGCCAGTAGTATGAGGCAGGGGACGGAGACCCAGTACTTC.

The rearrangement uses TRBV10-3 and TRBJ2-3, with TRBD2 matching 9 bases. V trimming: 8 bases; J trimming: 6 bases; junction bases outside the gene matches: 3. Germline V gene lookup returns CDR1 ENHRY and CDR2 SYGVKD. This CDR3 spans 12 amino acids. CDR3 in amino acids: CAIGTSSDTQYF. CDR3 nucleotide sequence: TGTGCCATCGGGACTAGCAGCGATACGCAGTATTTT.

This clone was seen only once. The chain carries TRBV9 and TRBJ1-4, with TRBD1 matching over 9 bases. CDR3 length equals 14 residues. CDR1 is SGDLS, CDR2 YYNGEE, per germline. V lost 6 bases, J lost 4 bases, and 4 bases stayed unmatched. The CDR3 loop reads CASTRTGDNEKLFF. As DNA, the CDR3 is TGTGCCAGCACCCGGACAGGGGATAATGAAAAACTGTTTTTT.

The chain recombines TRBV27 with TRBJ2-2; no reliable D call. Trimming left V 2 bases short and J 6 bases short, with 7 bases between. Germline V gene lookup returns CDR1 MNHEY and CDR2 SMNVEV (reference sequence). The CDR3 is made up of 13 amino acids. For the CDR3, the DNA is TGTGCCAGCAGTTTACCGGTCCCCGGGGAGCTGTTTTTT. Translated: CASSLPVPGELFF.

The V and J genes are TRBV14 and TRBJ2-1, with D perhaps matching TRBD2 (5 bases). In germline, CDR1 is SGHDN, CDR2 FVKESK. V was clipped by 3 bases and J by 2 bases, with 8 bases between them. CDR3 size: 14 residues. The CDR3 region is CASSHPSPYNEQFF. The CDR3 DNA reads TGTGCCAGCAGCCACCCTAGCCCCTACAATGAGCAGTTCTTC.

The chain combines TRBV9 with TRBJ2-3; possibly TRBD2 for D (6 bases). Germline V gene sequence: CDR1 SGDLS, CDR2 YYNGEE. V was pared by 4 bases and J by 1 base, with 16 bases between. This CDR3 is 16 amino acids long. The CDR3: CASSPRDLGGTDTQYF. As DNA, the CDR3 is TGTGCCAGCAGCCCCAGGGACTTGGGGGGCACAGATACGCAGTATTTT.

This chain links TRBV5-6 with TRBJ2-5, with 8 bases identical to TRBD1. After removal of 1 base from V and 6 bases from J, the junction contained 8 bases not matched to a gene. Germline V CDR1 and CDR2: SGHDT, YYEEEE. The CDR3 has 15 residues. As DNA, the CDR3 is TGTGCCAGCAGCTTGTTGACAGGGGAAAAGAAGACCCAGTACTTC. As protein: CASSLLTGEKKTQYF.

The chain joins TRBV5-1 to TRBJ2-6, with 8 nucleotides matching TRBD2. The germline CDR1 and CDR2 sequences are SGHRS and YFSETQ. V was clipped by 3 bases and J by 0 bases; unmatched bases: 8. The CDR3 has 18 residues. CDR3 nucleotide sequence: TGCGCCAGCAGCTCATTAGCGGGACCAAGCTCTGGGGCCAACGTCCTGACTTTC. Translation: CASSSLAGPSSGANVLTF.

This clone came up many times. The chain employs TRBV11-2 and TRBJ2-7; tentative D call: TRBD2 (5 bases). V lost 6 bases to trimming and J lost 0 bases, with 18 bases between them. The CDR3 is 16 amino acids. CDR1 is SGHAT and CDR2 is FQNNGV in the germline V gene. CDR3 DNA sequence: TGTGCCAGCAGGAGGTTAGGAGGTTATAGCTCCTACGAGCAGTACTTC. This sequence encodes CASRRLGGYSSYEQYF.

The V call is TRBV5-1, the J call TRBJ1-3; D possibly corresponds to TRBD1 (6 bases). This CDR3 has 14 amino acids. Trimming left V 0 bases short and J 3 bases short, with 7 bases between. The V gene's germline CDR1 is SGHRS and CDR2 YFSETQ. CDR3 bases: TGCGCCAGCAGCTTGGAAGGGGGTGGAAACACCATATATTTT. Amino acids: CASSLEGGGNTIYF.

The J gene is TRBJ2-5, the V gene TRBV5-1, with 10 bases that match TRBD2. CDR3 size: 16 residues. Germline lookup yields CDR1 SGHRS and CDR2 YFSETQ. The junction had 7 bases not matched to a gene; V was cut back by 4 bases and J by 1 base. The CDR3 coding sequence is TGCGCCAGCAGCCCGCCCCTAGCGGGGGCCCAAGAGACCCAGTACTTC. Translated, it gives CASSPPLAGAQETQYF.

This chain's CDR3 is CAISDGMAYNSPLHF. The CDR3 bases are TGTGCCATCAGTGACGGGATGGCCTATAATTCACCCCTCCACTTT. This chain links TRBV10-3 with TRBJ1-6, with D uncertain. This CDR3 has 15 residues. Trimming left V 3 bases short and J 2 bases short, with 8 bases between. The germline V gene has CDR1 ENHRY and CDR2 SYGVKD.

V gene TRBV5-1 combines with J gene TRBJ2-5, with D possibly matching TRBD2 (5 bases). Germline-derived CDR1 and CDR2 are SGHRS and YFSETQ. Between the trimmed V and J ends, which lost 0 bases and 0 bases, there was a span of 9 bases. This CDR3 is 15 amino acids long. As DNA, the CDR3 is TGCGCCAGCAGCTTGGTCAGCGGAGACCAAGAGACCCAGTACTTC. It translates to CASSLVSGDQETQYF.

The chain has TRBV7-2 and TRBJ2-3; 12 bases agree with TRBD2. The length of the CDR3 is 18 residues. V dropped 2 bases and J dropped 2; count of bases not matched to a gene: 8. Germline CDR1 reads SGHTA; CDR2 reads FQGNSA. The CDR3 region is CASSLIPRLAGDTDTQYF. The CDR3 nucleotides are TGTGCCAGCAGCTTAATTCCACGACTAGCGGGGGACACAGATACGCAGTATTTT.

The chain carries TRBV5-8 and TRBJ2-2, with 8 bases that match TRBD2. The germline CDR1 and CDR2 sequences are SGHTS and YDEGEE. CDR3 length equals 16 residues. V was clipped by 6 bases and J by 5 bases; unmatched bases: 12. DNA of the CDR3: TGTGCCAGCACCCTAAGCGGGAGCGTTGAAACCGGGGAGCTGTTTTTT. It specifies CASTLSGSVETGELFF.

The genes are TRBV19 and TRBJ2-6; D possibly corresponds to TRBD2 (6 bases). The germline gives CDR1 LNHDA, CDR2 SQIVND (reference sequence). Deletions cut 3 bases from V and 0 bases from J, with 18 bases between. This CDR3 is built from 19 residues. For the CDR3, the DNA is TGTGCCAGTAGTATGGCTTTGGGCGGGACCCGCTCTGGGGCCAACGTCCTGACTTTC. Residues: CASSMALGGTRSGANVLTF.

This clone appeared a few times. This chain joins TRBV5-1 and TRBJ1-1; TRBD1 matches at 7 bases. The length of the CDR3 is 15 residues. Germline CDR1 and CDR2: SGHRS and YFSETQ. Trimming took 4 bases from V and 5 from J; bases not matched to a gene: 11. The CDR3 region has the DNA TGCGCCAGCAGCCCCCAGGGGGTCGATAAGACTGAAGCTTTCTTT. It yields the protein CASSPQGVDKTEAFF.

The chain links TRBV10-3 to TRBJ2-5, with D perhaps TRBD2 (5 bases). This CDR3 is 15 amino acids long. Germline loops: CDR1 ENHRY, CDR2 SYGVKD. Trimming cost V 10 bases and J 4 bases, with 22 bases left between them. The CDR3 sequence: CATVGEEGSLETQYF. CDR3 DNA sequence: TGTGCCACCGTCGGAGAAGAGGGTAGTTTAGAGACCCAGTACTTC.

V and J are TRBV29-1 and TRBJ1-1; 10 bases are shared with TRBD1. This CDR3 has 13 amino acids. Germline V gene lookup returns CDR1 SQVTM and CDR2 ANQGSEA. V lost 7 bases and J lost 1; bases outside the gene matches: 3. This CDR3 reads CSAGTGANTEAFF. The CDR3 DNA reads as TGCAGCGCTGGGACAGGGGCGAACACTGAAGCTTTCTTT.

The chain employs TRBV7-9 and TRBJ1-1, with D tentatively TRBD1 (5 bases). Trimming left V 4 bases short and J 2 bases short, with 11 bases between. CDR3 length: 14 residues. Germline lookup yields CDR1 SEHNR and CDR2 FQNEAQ (reference sequence). In nucleotides, the CDR3 is TGTGCCAGCAGCTCCCCAGGGTTTAACACTGAAGCTTTCTTT. Protein product: CASSSPGFNTEAFF.

The chain uses TRBV20-1 and TRBJ2-3; D is ambiguous. The germline CDR1 and CDR2 sequences are DFQATT and SNEGSKA (reference sequence). The CDR3 runs 13 residues. The ends were cut back, 3 bases at V and 2 bases at J, with 9 bases in the middle. CDR3 bases: TGCAGTGCTAGTGGAATAGACACAGATACGCAGTATTTT. Translated, it gives CSASGIDTDTQYF.